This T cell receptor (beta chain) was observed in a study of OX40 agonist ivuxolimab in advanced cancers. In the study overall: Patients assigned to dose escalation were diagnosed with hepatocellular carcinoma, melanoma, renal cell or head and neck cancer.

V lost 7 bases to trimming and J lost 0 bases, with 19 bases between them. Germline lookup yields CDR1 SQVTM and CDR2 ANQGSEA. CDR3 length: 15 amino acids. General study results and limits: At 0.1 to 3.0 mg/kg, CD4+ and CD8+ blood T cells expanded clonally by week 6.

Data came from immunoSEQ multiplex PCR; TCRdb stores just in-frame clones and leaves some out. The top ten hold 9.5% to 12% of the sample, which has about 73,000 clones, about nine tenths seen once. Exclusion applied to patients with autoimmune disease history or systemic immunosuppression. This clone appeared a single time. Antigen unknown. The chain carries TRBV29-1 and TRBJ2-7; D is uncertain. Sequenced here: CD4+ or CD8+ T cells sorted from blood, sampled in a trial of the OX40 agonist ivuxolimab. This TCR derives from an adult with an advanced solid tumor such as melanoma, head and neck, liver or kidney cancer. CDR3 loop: CSAVARSHSSYEQYF. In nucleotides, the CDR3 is TGCAGCGCCGTGGCGCGGAGTCATAGCTCCTACGAGCAGTACTTC.